This entry lists 7 T cell receptor beta chains sequenced from one sample in a study of response to subunit inactivated influenza vaccine. Via MiXCR, TCRdb re-called the RT-PCR reads, giving one row per CDR3 protein. The sample carries about 830,000 distinct CDR3 sequences, less than 20% recorded once. Material: PBMCs from blood, obtained approximately 5 days after vaccination. These receptors were collected from a man aged 45 to 65 who received an inactivated influenza vaccine.

J is TRBJ2-3 and V is TRBV5-1, with D unresolved. Trimming left V 0 bases short and J 1 base short, with 9 bases between. CDR1 is SGHRS, CDR2 YFSETQ, per germline. The CDR3 has 15 residues. CDR3 nucleotide sequence: TGCGCCAGCAGCTTGGTGGGCAGCCGCACAGATACGCAGTATTTT. Its protein is CASSLVGSRTDTQYF.

This clonotype was seen many times. The chain links TRBV5-1 to TRBJ1-1, with D possibly TRBD1 on 6 matching bases. The CDR3 runs to 14 residues. The germline V and J ends were trimmed by 0 bases and 7 bases, with 13 bases remaining between them. CDR1 is SGHRS, CDR2 YFSETQ, per germline. For the CDR3, the DNA is TGCGCCAGCAGCTTGGCCGGGACACGCCGTGAAGCTTTCTTT. It encodes CASSLAGTRREAFF.

This clonotype was recorded a few times. CDR3 residues: CASSYSMASSDEQFF. CDR3 DNA: TGTGCCAGCAGTTACTCGATGGCTAGCAGCGATGAGCAGTTCTTC. The genes are TRBV6-5 and TRBJ2-1; tentative D call: TRBD2 (5 bases). V dropped 0 bases and J dropped 8 bases, with 14 bases sitting between them. The CDR3 totals 15 residues. CDR1 MNHEY and CDR2 SVGAGI come from the germline V gene.

The gene calls are TRBV7-9 and TRBJ2-5; perhaps TRBD1 as D (5 bases). Deletions cut 1 base from V and 2 bases from J, with 11 bases between. The CDR3 consists of 15 residues. Germline V CDR1 and CDR2: SEHNR, FQNEAQ (reference sequence). The CDR3 bases are TGTGCCAGCAGCTTAGACTGGACACGACAAGAGACCCAGTACTTC. It is translated as CASSLDWTRQETQYF. The full variable domain, with the rest looked up from reference TRBV7-9 and TRBJ2-5, is DTGVSQNPRHKITKRGQNVTFRCDPISEHNRLYWYRQTLGQGPEFLTYFQNEAQLEKSRLLSDRFSAERPKGSFSTLEIQRTEQGDSAMYLCASSLDWTRQETQYFGPGTRLLVL.

This clonotype was counted only a few times. The chain is built from TRBV27 and TRBJ2-7; 9 bases align to TRBD1. Per the germline V gene, CDR1 is MNHEY and CDR2 is SMNVEV (reference sequence). This CDR3 spans 15 amino acids. V was clipped by 6 bases and J by 2 bases; unmatched bases: 8. This CDR3 is CASSHVGTGPYEQYF. The DNA for the CDR3 is TGTGCCAGCAGCCATGTAGGGACAGGGCCCTACGAGCAGTACTTC.

The CDR3 coding sequence is TGTGCCAGCAGGGTACCGGGACAGAGATTGGATCAGTACTTC. Encoded protein: CASRVPGQRLDQYF. This chain joins TRBV5-8 and TRBJ2-7, with 7 positions matching TRBD1. This CDR3 has 14 residues. After removal of 5 bases from V and 10 bases from J, the junction contained 15 bases not matched to a gene. Germline V lookup: CDR1 SGHTS, CDR2 YDEGEE.

The chain recombines TRBV6-1 with TRBJ2-3; D is unresolved. The ends were cut back, 0 bases at V and 3 bases at J, with 7 bases in the middle. This CDR3 contains 14 residues. Germline CDR1 and CDR2: MNHNS and SASEGT. CDR3 protein: CASSEAYTTDTQYF. As DNA, the CDR3 is TGTGCCAGCAGTGAAGCTTATACAACAGATACGCAGTATTTT.